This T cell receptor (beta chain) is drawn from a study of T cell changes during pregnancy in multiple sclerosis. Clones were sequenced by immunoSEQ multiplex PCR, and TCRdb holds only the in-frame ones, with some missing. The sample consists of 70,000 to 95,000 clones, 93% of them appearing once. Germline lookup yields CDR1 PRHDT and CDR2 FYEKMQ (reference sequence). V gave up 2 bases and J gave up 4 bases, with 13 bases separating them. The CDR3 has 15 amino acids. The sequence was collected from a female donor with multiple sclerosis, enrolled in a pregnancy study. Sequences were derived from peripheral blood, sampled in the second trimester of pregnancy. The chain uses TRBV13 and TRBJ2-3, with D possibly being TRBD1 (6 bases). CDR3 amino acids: CASSLNRANSDTQYF. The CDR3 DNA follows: TGTGCCAGCAGCTTAAACAGGGCAAACTCAGATACGCAGTATTTT.